What follows are 25 T cell receptor beta chains derived from one specimen sequenced in a study of PD-L1 blockade in urothelial cancer (dated 2017 in TCRdb). The library was built by means of the immunoSEQ multiplex PCR assay. Imported from immuneACCESS, the table was reduced by TCRdb to in-frame sequences with V and J called. These copies leave out some clones; in studies compared against another copy, an unresolved V gene accounts for under half, and the cause of the remainder is not known. This sample gives some 53,000 clones in total; 75% of them show up just once. The ten largest clones represent roughly 4% of the sample. The label giving this sample's time point can be read as: pretreatment peripheral blood. Sequencing was performed on PBMCs, taken around atezolizumab (anti-PD-L1) treatment. These receptors all come from a man aged 65 to 79 with urothelial cancer.

The chain is built from TRBV5-4 and TRBJ2-1, with 10 positions matching TRBD2. Germline CDR1 and CDR2: SGHNT and YYREEE (reference sequence). CDR3 length: 17 residues. V was clipped by 3 bases and J by 0 bases; unmatched bases: 6. CDR3 in DNA: TGTGCCAGCAGCTCCGGACTAGCGGCGAGCTCCTACAATGAGCAGTTCTTC. It translates to CASSSGLAASSYNEQFF.

This chain links TRBV11-3 with TRBJ2-1; TRBD2 matches at 8 bases. This CDR3 spans 14 amino acids. CDR1 SGHNT and CDR2 YENEEA come from the germline V gene. V trimming: 5 bases; J trimming: 5 bases; junction bases outside the gene matches: 5. The CDR3 region is CASSHLAGNNEQFF. As DNA, the CDR3 is TGTGCCAGCAGCCATTTAGCGGGGAACAATGAGCAGTTCTTC.

The chain combines TRBV15 with TRBJ1-2, with TRBD1 matching over 11 bases. The CDR3 is made up of 13 amino acids. Trimming removed 3 bases from V and 7 bases from J; junction bases left unmatched: 1. CDR1 and CDR2 from the germline V gene are LNHNV and YYDKDF (reference sequence). The CDR3 here is CATSRDRGPGYTF. CDR3 nucleotide sequence: TGTGCCACCAGCAGGGACAGGGGGCCTGGCTACACCTTC.

This rearrangement joins TRBV6-1 to TRBJ1-3, with D perhaps TRBD1 (6 bases). V lost 6 bases to trimming and J lost 5 bases, with 14 bases between them. The CDR3 spans 14 residues. Germline lookup yields CDR1 MNHNS and CDR2 SASEGT. The CDR3 DNA is TGTGCCAGCAGCCCTTTGACAGGAAGAAACACCATATATTTT. This translates into CASSPLTGRNTIYF.

The chain joins TRBV7-2 to TRBJ1-4; 11 bases line up with TRBD1. The CDR3 loop spans 16 amino acids. The germline CDR1 and CDR2 sequences are SGHTA and FQGNSA. Trimming took 1 base from V and 8 from J; bases not matched to a gene: 6. The CDR3 sequence: CASSLGAGTGGEKLFF. CDR3 DNA sequence: TGTGCCAGCAGCTTAGGGGCCGGGACAGGGGGAGAAAAACTGTTTTTT.

The chain employs TRBV7-9 and TRBJ1-1, with D unclear. Trimming stripped 5 bases from V and 0 bases from J, with 13 bases between. Germline-derived CDR1 and CDR2 are SEHNR and FQNEAQ (reference sequence). This CDR3 is built from 15 residues. The CDR3 DNA reads as TGTGCCAGCAGCGCCGAGCCCGTCCTGAACACTGAAGCTTTCTTT. Its protein product is CASSAEPVLNTEAFF. Full variable domain (missing parts from reference TRBV7-9 and TRBJ1-1): DTGVSQNPRHKITKRGQNVTFRCDPISEHNRLYWYRQTLGQGPEFLTYFQNEAQLEKSRLLSDRFSAERPKGSFSTLEIQRTEQGDSAMYLCASSAEPVLNTEAFFGQGTRLTVV.

The V gene is TRBV5-1, the J gene TRBJ1-1; TRBD1 matches at 9 bases. V lost 0 bases and J lost 9; bases outside the gene matches: 6. Germline CDR1 SGHRS, CDR2 YFSETQ. The CDR3 contains 14 residues. CDR3 region: CASSLVADRGKAFF. The DNA of the CDR3 is TGCGCCAGCAGCTTGGTCGCGGACAGGGGTAAAGCTTTCTTT.

This clone was seen only a few times. The chain uses TRBV19 and TRBJ2-1; 14 nucleotides agree with TRBD2. In germline, CDR1 is LNHDA, CDR2 SQIVND (reference sequence). The V gene end was trimmed by 4 bases and the J gene end by 7 bases; junction bases not matched to a gene: 3. The CDR3 is 15 residues long. CDR3 coding DNA: TGTGCCAGTAGTACCGGGACTAGCGGGAGTAATGAGCAGTTCTTC. It encodes CASSTGTSGSNEQFF.

The CDR3 is CASSPGRRSTGELFF. The CDR3 DNA reads TGTGCCAGCTCACCCGGACGGAGGAGCACCGGGGAGCTGTTTTTT. The chain combines TRBV18 with TRBJ2-2; TRBD2 might be the D (5 bases). This CDR3 comprises 15 residues. Germline V gene lookup returns CDR1 KGHSH and CDR2 LQKENI. Trimming removed 3 bases from V and 4 bases from J, with 12 bases in between.

This clone came up a few times. The chain joins TRBV7-9 to TRBJ1-1, with TRBD1 as a possible D gene (5 bases). The germline V gene encodes CDR1 SEHNR and CDR2 FQNEAQ (reference sequence). This CDR3 region has 14 residues. V was clipped by 4 bases and J by 3 bases, with 12 bases between them. Written as DNA, the CDR3 is TGTGCCAGCAGCTCGGAAGCGGGGGACACTGAAGCTTTCTTT. As protein: CASSSEAGDTEAFF.

The V and J genes are TRBV4-2 and TRBJ1-1, with a weak D call TRBD1 (6 bases). Trimming took 1 base from V and 2 from J, leaving 23 bases between them. The CDR3 is 19 amino acids. The germline CDR1 and CDR2 sequences are LGHNA and YNFKEQ. The CDR3 coding sequence is TGTGCCAGCAGCCAAGTTCAAGTTAGGGGGGGGAAGGTCAACACTGAAGCTTTCTTT. Amino acids: CASSQVQVRGGKVNTEAFF.

This clone has just a few counts. The V gene is TRBV29-1, the J gene TRBJ2-5, with 7 nucleotides matching TRBD1. The V and J ends lost 1 base and 5 bases, in that order; junction bases with no gene match: 4. Looked up from germline, CDR1 is SQVTM and CDR2 is ANQGSEA. This CDR3 contains 13 residues. The CDR3 DNA sequence: TGCAGCGTTGAAGCAGGCAGGGGGGAGACCCAGTACTTC. Protein: CSVEAGRGETQYF.

A few counts support this clone. The chain uses TRBV7-9 and TRBJ2-3; TRBD1 matches 8 bases. The germline V gene encodes CDR1 SEHNR and CDR2 FQNEAQ (reference sequence). Trimming removed 2 bases from V and 0 bases from J; junction bases left unmatched: 10. CDR3 size: 18 residues. The CDR3 here is CASSLTAGGYASTDTQYF. The CDR3 DNA is TGTGCCAGCAGCTTAACGGCAGGGGGCTACGCCAGCACAGATACGCAGTATTTT.

The J gene is TRBJ2-5, the V gene TRBV28; 12 nucleotides agree with TRBD2. The CDR3 runs 15 residues. CDR1 MDHEN and CDR2 SYDVKM come from the germline V gene. Unmatched junction bases numbered 7, after V lost 7 bases and J lost 4 bases. CDR3 coding DNA: TGTGCCAGCAACTCAAGGACTAGCGGGGCAGAGACCCAGTACTTC. It translates to CASNSRTSGAETQYF.

This chain uses TRBV18 with TRBJ1-1; 8 bases match TRBD1. Germline trimming cut 3 bases from V and 2 bases from J; bases unmatched to any gene: 5. Germline CDR1 reads KGHSH; CDR2 reads LQKENI. The CDR3 runs to 15 residues. The CDR3: CASSPNDRGNTEAFF. The CDR3 DNA follows: TGTGCCAGCTCACCGAATGACAGGGGAAACACTGAAGCTTTCTTT.

The chain combines TRBV7-2 with TRBJ1-2; 9 nucleotides align to TRBD1. CDR3 size: 18 residues. Germline values: CDR1 SGHTA, CDR2 FQGNSA. The V and J ends lost 0 bases and 5 bases, in that order; junction bases with no gene match: 13. The CDR3 DNA sequence: TGTGCCAGCAGCTTAGCTACCCAAGTCACAGGGGGCGCGTATGGCTACACCTTC. It specifies CASSLATQVTGGAYGYTF. Together with reference TRBV7-2 and TRBJ1-2, the CDR3 gives the full variable domain: GAGVSQSPSNKVTEKGKDVELRCDPISGHTALYWYRQSLGQGLEFLIYFQGNSAPDKSGLPSDRFSAERTGGSVSTLTIQRTQQEDSAVYLCASSLATQVTGGAYGYTFGSGTRLTVV.

This clone came up once. The chain uses TRBV27 and TRBJ2-7, with a tentative D call TRBD1 (5 bases). Trimming pared 4 bases from V and 9 bases from J, leaving 16 bases between. The CDR3 covers 13 residues. Germline CDR1 reads MNHEY; CDR2 reads SMNVEV (reference sequence). The DNA of the CDR3 is TGTGCCAGCAGTTCCCCGCAGGGTAGGAGGCAGTACTTC. Amino acids: CASSSPQGRRQYF.

The V and J genes are TRBV7-9 and TRBJ2-5; 8 nucleotides align to TRBD2. The CDR3 extends over 19 amino acids. After removal of 3 bases from V and 2 bases from J, the junction contained 17 bases not matched to a gene. CDR1 SEHNR and CDR2 FQNEAQ come from the germline V gene (reference sequence). CDR3: CASSFQLAGRWLGQETQYF. The CDR3 DNA sequence: TGTGCCAGCAGCTTCCAGTTAGCGGGAAGGTGGCTGGGACAAGAGACCCAGTACTTC. Full variable domain (outside the CDR3, taken from reference TRBV7-9 and TRBJ2-5): DTGVSQNPRHKITKRGQNVTFRCDPISEHNRLYWYRQTLGQGPEFLTYFQNEAQLEKSRLLSDRFSAERPKGSFSTLEIQRTEQGDSAMYLCASSFQLAGRWLGQETQYFGPGTRLLVL.

This clone was found once. The chain links TRBV6-5 to TRBJ1-2, with 7 bases that match TRBD1. There are 14 residues in the CDR3. Germline V CDR1 and CDR2: MNHEY, SVGAGI. The V segment lost 6 bases and the J segment 2 bases; nucleotides outside the gene matches: 6. This CDR3 is CASRSGQMNYGYTF. CDR3 coding DNA: TGTGCCAGCAGGTCGGGACAGATGAACTATGGCTACACCTTC.

The rearrangement links TRBV5-1 to TRBJ1-5; TRBD1 agrees at 7 bases. V shed 5 bases and J 1 base; nucleotides not matched to a gene: 3. CDR1 SGHRS and CDR2 YFSETQ come from the germline V gene. This CDR3 region has 14 residues. The DNA for the CDR3 is TGCGCCAGCAGTGAGACAGGGAGCAATCAGCCCCAGCATTTT. It codes for CASSETGSNQPQHF.

The V call is TRBV4-2, the J call TRBJ2-5; tentatively, D is TRBD1 (5 bases). Germline V gene sequence: CDR1 LGHNA, CDR2 YNFKEQ. Trimming took off 0 bases at V and 8 bases at J, with 19 bases between the two ends. The CDR3 covers 16 residues. In DNA, the CDR3 is TGTGCCAGCAGCCAAGATCTGTCAAGACAGCAAGGTACCCAGTACTTC. Residues: CASSQDLSRQQGTQYF.

This clone appeared a single time. The V call is TRBV19, the J call TRBJ2-5, with D perhaps matching TRBD1 (5 bases). There are 16 residues in the CDR3. Germline CDR1 is LNHDA and CDR2 is SQIVND (reference sequence). V was pared by 6 bases and J by 5 bases, with 22 bases between. The CDR3 protein is CASSPLWLTPGETQYF. CDR3 coding DNA: TGTGCCAGTAGCCCCCTATGGTTAACGCCAGGGGAGACCCAGTACTTC.

The chain employs TRBV6-5 and TRBJ2-7; D is possibly TRBD2 (6 bases). Germline V CDR1 and CDR2: MNHEY, SVGAGI. The CDR3 is made up of 16 amino acids. Trimming took 2 bases from V and 2 from J, leaving 16 bases between them. CDR3 region: CASSYGGAGDTYEQYF. In DNA, the CDR3 is TGTGCCAGCAGTTACGGAGGGGCGGGCGATACCTACGAGCAGTACTTC.

The CDR3 is CASSLRDIGDEQFF. Here the CDR3 DNA reads TGTGCCAGCAGCCTACGGGACATCGGGGATGAGCAGTTCTTC. This chain uses TRBV7-3 with TRBJ2-1; perhaps TRBD1 as D (6 bases). The CDR3 loop spans 14 amino acids. Germline V CDR1 and CDR2: SGHTA, FQGTGA. V was clipped by 5 bases and J by 8 bases, with 16 bases between them.

This clone was seen a handful of times. The chain couples TRBV14 to TRBJ2-2; D unresolved. This CDR3 spans 14 amino acids. Per germline, CDR1 SGHDN and CDR2 FVKESK. Trimming stripped 5 bases from V and 6 bases from J, with 13 bases between. The CDR3 DNA is TGTGCCAGCAGCTTTAAGACTGGAGCCGGGGAGCTGTTTTTT. Its protein product is CASSFKTGAGELFF. Full variable domain (outside the CDR3, taken from reference TRBV14 and TRBJ2-2): EAGVTQFPSHSVIEKGQTVTLRCDPISGHDNLYWYRRVMGKEIKFLLHFVKESKQDESGMPNNRFLAERTGGTYSTLKVQPAELEDSGVYFCASSFKTGAGELFFGEGSRLTVL.